This entry concerns a single T cell receptor beta chain. As yet, its antigen is unknown. This record comes from a study of T-cell reconstitution after alpha-beta-depleted transplantation in children. Study results and limitations: High day-60 TCRbeta diversity in some patients came from surviving recipient T cells and thymic progenitors. Reportedly, alpha-beta T cells present about two months post-transplant originated from several hundred expanded clones of graft origin. It was newly produced T cells that mostly accounted for T-cell counts and diversity one year after transplant.

Germline-derived CDR1 and CDR2 are DFQATT and SNEGSKA (reference sequence). V was pared by 2 bases and J by 6 bases, with 11 bases between. This CDR3 has 13 amino acids. A library of TCRbeta sequences, prepared with unique molecular identifiers, was generated. MiXCR, applied by TCRdb to the PCR reads, yields one record per CDR3 protein. The sample has a few hundred thousand distinct CDR3 sequences; more than 20% are singletons. The TCR originated in a girl aged 2 to 10 with Fanconi anemia, due to receive a stem cell transplant. The chain uses TRBV20-1 and TRBJ1-5; D is unresolved. Sequencing used PBMCs, obtained before TCRalphabeta/CD19-depleted stem cell transplant. The CDR3 sequence is CSARRWEGQPQHF. The CDR3 DNA follows: TGCAGTGCTAGACGGTGGGAAGGTCAGCCCCAGCATTTT.